This TCR beta chain stems from a study of T cell responses to AZD1222 COVID-19 vaccine. Study observations and caveats: CD4 TCRs covered the whole spike, strongest at regions 160-218 and 743-854. Sampling that yielded the repertoires occurred only after the peak T cell response. As reported, nearly half of all spike-specific TCRs target variant regions that are unmutated.

As regards this clone: Its cognate antigen is unknown.

The table came from immunoSEQ multiplex PCR; TCRdb's copy has only in-frame clones and leaves some out. Among 70,000 to 75,000 clones listed, 87% were seen once. The TCR sequence derives from an adult who received the AZD1222 COVID-19 vaccine. Sequences were derived from peripheral blood, sampled 28 days after the second AZD1222 dose.

CDR3: CASSPRTGGYNEQFF. DNA for the CDR3: TGTGCCAGCAGCCCGCGGACAGGGGGCTACAATGAGCAGTTCTTC. The chain combines TRBV9 with TRBJ2-1; TRBD1 agrees at 10 bases. The V and J ends lost 4 bases and 3 bases, in that order; junction bases with no gene match: 4. This CDR3 contains 15 residues. Germline CDR1 reads SGDLS; CDR2 reads YYNGEE. Full variable domain (missing parts from reference TRBV9 and TRBJ2-1): DSGVTQTPKHLITATGQRVTLRCSPRSGDLSVYWYQQSLDQGLQFLIQYYNGEERAKGNILERFSAQQFPDLHSELNLSSLELGDSALYFCASSPRTGGYNEQFFGPGTRLTVL.